The 18 T cell receptor beta chains given below trace back to one sample, sequenced in a study of blood T cell repertoires in COVID-19. Clones were sequenced by immunoSEQ multiplex PCR, and TCRdb holds only the in-frame ones, with some missing. The profile covers 200,000 to 250,000 clones, with around 83% appearing a single time and 7.4% taken by the ten largest. The sequenced sample consisted of peripheral blood. The receptors originated from a woman aged 50 to 60 with acute or convalescent COVID-19.

The chain is built from TRBV27 and TRBJ2-2; 11 bases agree with TRBD1. The germline gives CDR1 MNHEY, CDR2 SMNVEV (reference sequence). This CDR3 has 17 residues. Trimming cost V 1 base and J 5 bases; bases outside gene matches: 6. The chain's CDR3 is CASSLYLGTGGTGELFF. CDR3 DNA sequence: TGTGCCAGCAGTTTATATCTCGGGACAGGGGGAACCGGGGAGCTGTTTTTT.

The V and J genes are TRBV12-2 and TRBJ1-5. TRBV12-2 is reported as a pseudogene. The CDR3 is made up of 19 amino acids. DNA for the CDR3: TGTGCAAGTCGCTTTTCGAGAACGGGGGGGCGCTTGGGAAGTCAGCCCCAGCATTTT. Translated, it gives CASRFSRTGGRLGSQPQHF.

The V call is TRBV5-1, the J call TRBJ2-7; 7 positions agree with TRBD1. The CDR3 length is 15 residues. Germline V gives CDR1 SGHRS, CDR2 YFSETQ. J lost 3 bases, V lost 0 bases, and 6 bases had no gene match. The CDR3 reads CASSLGAGGYYEQYF. For the CDR3, the DNA is TGCGCCAGCAGCTTGGGGGCAGGGGGTTACTACGAGCAGTACTTC.

The V gene is TRBV19, the J gene TRBJ2-7; D is uncertain. V was cut by 3 bases and J by 1 base, with 7 bases left in between. CDR1 is LNHDA, CDR2 SQIVND, per germline (reference sequence). CDR3 length: 13 amino acids. CDR3 sequence: CASSMVRSYEQYF. DNA for the CDR3: TGTGCCAGTAGTATGGTCAGATCCTACGAGCAGTACTTC.

V and J are TRBV28 and TRBJ1-2; the D is unclear. This CDR3 has 13 residues. The V gene lost 4 bases and the J gene lost 5 bases, with 11 bases spanning the gap. Germline V gene sequence: CDR1 MDHEN, CDR2 SYDVKM. The CDR3 coding sequence is TGTGCCAGCAGTTCTCCCTCCCGGTATGGCTACACCTTC. It codes for CASSSPSRYGYTF.

The genes are TRBV7-8 and TRBJ1-3, with 7 bases matching TRBD1. The CDR3 is 14 amino acids. V shed 5 bases, J shed 4 bases, and the junction held 5 bases outside the gene matches. The V gene's germline CDR1 is SGHVS and CDR2 FQNEAQ. The CDR3 region is CASSDRTGGNTIYF. CDR3 nucleotides: TGTGCCAGCAGCGACCGGACAGGAGGAAACACCATATATTTT.

The chain carries TRBV25-1 and TRBJ1-2; D is uncertain. V was cut by 7 bases and J by 3 bases, with 6 bases left in between. Germline V gives CDR1 MGHDK, CDR2 SYGVNS. This CDR3 is 11 amino acids long. This chain's CDR3 is CASNGDYGYTF. CDR3 bases: TGTGCCAGCAATGGAGACTATGGCTACACCTTC.

This clone was seen a few times. The chain carries TRBV7-2 and TRBJ1-4; possibly TRBD1 for D (5 bases). Looked up from germline, CDR1 is SGHTA and CDR2 is FQGNSA. CDR3 size: 15 residues. The V gene lost 5 bases and the J gene lost 6 bases, with 16 bases spanning the gap. The CDR3 DNA reads TGTGCCAGCAGCGTCAGACAGACGGGTCATGAAAAACTGTTTTTT. Its protein is CASSVRQTGHEKLFF.

The gene calls are TRBV7-2 and TRBJ1-2; D call uncertain. The ends were cut back, 1 base at V and 0 bases at J, with 9 bases in the middle. The V gene's germline CDR1 is SGHTA and CDR2 FQGNSA. This CDR3 contains 15 residues. The CDR3 DNA is TGTGCCAGCAGCTTAGTGATGCCAGCTAACTATGGCTACACCTTC. This encodes CASSLVMPANYGYTF.

This clone was found once. The sample carries other DNA sequences with the same CDR3. The chain links TRBV5-1 to TRBJ2-2; D not certain. The CDR3 has 15 residues. V gave up 1 base and J gave up 1 base, with 8 bases separating them. Germline-derived CDR1 and CDR2 are SGHRS and YFSETQ. The CDR3 region is CASSLLGENTGELFF. CDR3 in DNA: TGCGCCAGCAGCTTGTTAGGAGAGAACACCGGGGAGCTGTTTTTT.

This rearrangement joins TRBV5-6 to TRBJ1-6; D not certain. The CDR3 loop spans 15 amino acids. Germline V gives CDR1 SGHDT, CDR2 YYEEEE. The ends were cut back, 6 bases at V and 1 base at J, with 11 bases in the middle. The CDR3 sequence: CASTLRRSYNSPLHF. The CDR3 nucleotides read TGTGCCAGCACTTTAAGGAGGTCCTATAATTCACCCCTCCACTTT.

V gene TRBV28 combines with J gene TRBJ2-7, with 11 nucleotides matching TRBD1. V was pared by 8 bases and J by 6 bases, with 12 bases of the junction left unmatched. In germline, CDR1 is MDHEN, CDR2 SYDVKM. The length of the CDR3 is 15 residues. CDR3 loop: CASSDSGTGGGEQYF. CDR3 in DNA: TGTGCCAGCTCGGACTCCGGGACAGGGGGTGGCGAGCAGTACTTC.

This clone was counted between two and nine times. The chain links TRBV7-9 to TRBJ2-7; 10 positions agree with TRBD1. The CDR3 spans 13 residues. CDR1 is SEHNR, CDR2 FQNEAQ, per germline (reference sequence). V gave up 5 bases and J gave up 6 bases; unmatched junction bases: 4. CDR3 nucleotide sequence: TGTGCCAGCAGCGATGGACAGGGGGTCGAGCAGTACTTC. Encoded protein: CASSDGQGVEQYF.

The chain carries TRBV6-1 and TRBJ1-6, with D perhaps TRBD1 (5 bases). CDR3 length: 13 amino acids. Looked up from germline, CDR1 is MNHNS and CDR2 is SASEGT. With 3 bases removed from V and 15 bases from J, the gap between germline ends came to 15 bases. CDR3 sequence reads: CASSEGGRGVLHF. Here the CDR3 DNA reads TGTGCCAGCAGTGAGGGGGGTCGGGGGGTCCTCCACTTT.

The rearrangement uses TRBV9 and TRBJ2-5; 11 bases map to TRBD1. CDR3 length: 17 amino acids. The germline CDR1 and CDR2 sequences are SGDLS and YYNGEE. The ends lost 0 bases at V and 5 bases at J; junction bases unmatched: 9. CDR3 in DNA: TGTGCCAGCAGCGTAGGAAGGACAGGGGGCGCGGGGGAGACCCAGTACTTC. The encoded protein is CASSVGRTGGAGETQYF.

This clone was observed a handful of times. The chain joins TRBV21-1 to TRBJ1-6. TRBV21-1 represents a pseudogene. The CDR3 has 17 amino acids. The CDR3 region is CASRLKREDRNNSPLHF. Here the CDR3 DNA reads TGTGCCAGCAGATTAAAGCGGGAGGACAGAAATAATTCACCCCTCCACTTT.

DNA of the CDR3: TGTGCCAGCAGCCAAAGACAGGGAGGCGCTTTCTTT. This codes for CASSQRQGGAFF. The chain carries TRBV4-2 and TRBJ1-1; TRBD1 matches at 7 bases. The CDR3 contains 12 residues. CDR1 is LGHNA, CDR2 YNFKEQ, per germline. V lost 2 bases, J lost 11 bases, and 5 bases stayed unmatched.

V and J are TRBV6-2 or TRBV6-3 and TRBJ1-2; 8 bases match TRBD1. Losses at the gene ends were 3 bases for V and 1 base for J; bases not matched to a gene: 7. Per the germline V gene, CDR1 is MNHEY and CDR2 is SVGEGT. CDR3 length: 16 amino acids. CDR3 protein: CASSYGGTGVNYGYTF. In DNA form, the CDR3 reads TGTGCCAGCAGTTATGGGGGGACAGGCGTTAACTATGGCTACACCTTC.